This T cell receptor (beta chain) originates from a study of beta chain features in type 1 diabetes. Study summary: Cells sorted and examined across all samples totaled 107,917,701.

Expressed TCRB transcripts got sequenced, as all isolated RNA was reverse transcribed. Sequencing was performed with immunoSEQ multiplex PCR; in TCRdb, only in-frame clones are kept and a portion is missing. The profile covers 300,000 to 400,000 clones, with roughly an eighth appearing a single time and 0.015% to 0.02% taken by the ten largest. Study findings and constraints: Patients showed naive, central memory and Treg TCRB repertoires that appeared more similar than those of healthy donors.

Sorting gave populations that all exceeded 98% purity. The CDR3 loop spans 19 amino acids. The germline V gene encodes CDR1 MNHEY and CDR2 SMNVEV (reference sequence). Between the trimmed V and J ends, which lost 5 bases and 6 bases, there was a span of 26 bases. Only a few counts were recorded for this clone. The antigen remains unidentified. The specimen was naive CD4+ T cells from blood. The chain carries TRBV27 and TRBJ2-6; D may be TRBD2 (5 bases). This clonotype was obtained from a man aged 18 to 35 in good health. The CDR3 coding sequence is TGTGCCAGCAGTCCCCGGGTGTCGAGGGCGACATCCCCGGCCAACGTCCTGACTTTC. Translation gives CASSPRVSRATSPANVLTF.